This entry is about one TCR beta chain. Unmatched junction bases numbered 4, after V lost 3 bases and J lost 1 base. Per germline, CDR1 MDHEN and CDR2 SYDVKM. The CDR3 sequence is 15 residues long. The study drew participants aged about 18 to 89 years from roughly 25 US areas. Participants reported their clinical history, and cohort assignment relied on those reports. Per the authors' pipeline: Amplification of reference gene primers provided the estimated nucleated cell counts. The assay was immunoSEQ multiplex PCR, and TCRdb's table has in-frame clones only and misses some. V and J calls plus clone size are reproduced from that table; the DNA served to infer D and trimming. The sample lists some 240,000 clones, around 82% occurring once. The entry originates in a study of blood T cell repertoires in COVID-19. Study as a whole: The analysed material was cDNA or gDNA that came from T cells, B-cell-depleted T cells, or PBMCs.

J is TRBJ2-5 and V is TRBV28; 8 nucleotides match TRBD2. This TCR was sampled from a man in his forties or fifties who had recovered from COVID-19. Sequenced sample: PBMCs or T cells enriched from blood (not recorded which). The CDR3 region is CASSLAGLAQETQYF. The DNA for the CDR3 is TGTGCCAGCAGTTTGGCAGGACTAGCCCAAGAGACCCAGTACTTC.